This is a list of T cell receptor beta chains from one sample in a study of blood T cell repertoires in COVID-19. The table came from immunoSEQ multiplex PCR; TCRdb's copy has only in-frame clones and leaves some out. The sample contains roughly 360,000 clones, 88% of which appear only once. The sample consisted of PBMCs or T cells enriched from blood (not recorded which). The receptors shown here come from a woman in her thirties with acute COVID-19. Both conserved end residues are part of each CDR3. A D gene is named only where the DNA matches it firmly. Clone size appears in some rows only: once, few, many, or a class for an expanded clone.

TGTGCCAGCAGCGTAGGTGTCGGGGGGAGCTCCTACGAGCAGTACTTC	CASSVGVGGSSYEQYF	TRBV9	few	TRBJ2-7	TRBD2
TGCGCCAGCAGCTTGCAGGGCGGCGGGGGGTTGAACACTGAAGCTTTCTTT	CASSLQGGGGLNTEAFF	TRBV5-1	few	TRBJ1-1	-
TGTGCCAGCAGCGTGGACAGCTACGCAACTAATGAAAAACTGTTTTTT	CASSVDSYATNEKLFF	TRBV9	-	TRBJ1-4	-
TGTGCCAGCAGCCCTCTTGTGGGGGCGCGAACCGGGGAGCTGTTTTTT	CASSPLVGARTGELFF	TRBV3-1/TRBV3-2	once	TRBJ2-2	-
TGTGCCAGCAGCTTAATGGGGACAGCGGCCTTCCACTTT	CASSLMGTAAFHF	TRBV5-6	-	TRBJ1-6	TRBD1
TGTGCCAGCAGCCAAGATGAGGGGGCCCGGGGCTACACCTTC	CASSQDEGARGYTF	TRBV3-1/TRBV3-2	many	TRBJ1-2	TRBD1
TGTGCCAGCAGTAGCCTTGGACAATCTAATCAGCCCCAGCATTTT	CASSSLGQSNQPQHF	TRBV6-2/TRBV6-3	-	TRBJ1-5	-
TGTGCCAGCAGCTGGACTAGCGGGGGAAACGAGCAGTACTTC	CASSWTSGGNEQYF	TRBV7-9	-	TRBJ2-7	TRBD2
TGTGCCAGCAGTTCTCACCGTAGCGGGGGCCCCCATAGCACAGATACGCAGTATTTT	CASSSHRSGGPHSTDTQYF	TRBV27	-	TRBJ2-3	TRBD2
TGTGCCAGTCGGGGAGGGAATGCTGGCTACACCTTC	CASRGGNAGYTF	TRBV19	-	TRBJ1-2	-
TGTGCCAGCAGCTTAACAGTCATCTATAATTCACCCCTCCACTTT	CASSLTVIYNSPLHF	TRBV7-9	few	TRBJ1-6	-
TGTGCCAGCAGGCCGGGTAGCGGGTCCTACAATGAGCAGTTCTTC	CASRPGSGSYNEQFF	TRBV2	-	TRBJ2-1	TRBD2
TGTGCCAGCAGCCAGCGGGGGCCCAGCACAGATACGCAGTATTTT	CASSQRGPSTDTQYF	TRBV3-1/TRBV3-2	-	TRBJ2-3	-
TGTGCCACCAGTTCAGTCAATGAGCAGTTCTTC	CATSSVNEQFF	TRBV24-1	-	TRBJ2-1	-
TGCGCCAGCAGCCGTACAGGGGGCGCAGATACGCAGTATTTT	CASSRTGGADTQYF	TRBV5-1	-	TRBJ2-3	TRBD1
TGTGCCAGCAGAAGGGACAGAAACTTAAATTCACCCCTCCACTTT	CASRRDRNLNSPLHF	TRBV6-4	-	TRBJ1-6	TRBD1
TGCGCCAGCAGTGAGTCGCGGGCCACGAACACTGAAGCTTTCTTT	CASSESRATNTEAFF	TRBV10-1	-	TRBJ1-1	-
TGTGCCAGCAGTTACGCTCTGGACAGGGCCGAGCAGTACTTC	CASSYALDRAEQYF	TRBV6-5	-	TRBJ2-7	TRBD1
TGTGCCAGCAGCTTTGAGGGCGGAGCCCTTAACTATGGCTACACCTTC	CASSFEGGALNYGYTF	TRBV7-9	once	TRBJ1-2	-
TGCAGCGTTGAAGAGGTCCCGGGACAGGGGACGTGGACTGAAGCTTTCTTT	CSVEEVPGQGTWTEAFF	TRBV29-1	-	TRBJ1-1	TRBD1
TGTGCCAGCAGCCTCGGACAGGAGAACACTGAAGCTTTCTTT	CASSLGQENTEAFF	TRBV5-4	-	TRBJ1-1	TRBD1
TGTGCCAGCAGCTTGGACAGGGGGCGCTTAAACGAGCAGTACTTC	CASSLDRGRLNEQYF	TRBV5-6	-	TRBJ2-7	TRBD1
TGTGCCAGTAGCCATGGGAGGGTGATGTCCGGGGAGCTGTTTTTT	CASSHGRVMSGELFF	TRBV19	-	TRBJ2-2	TRBD2
TGTGCCAGCAGCCAGTATCAGGGGAATGGCTACACCTTC	CASSQYQGNGYTF	TRBV14	-	TRBJ1-2	-